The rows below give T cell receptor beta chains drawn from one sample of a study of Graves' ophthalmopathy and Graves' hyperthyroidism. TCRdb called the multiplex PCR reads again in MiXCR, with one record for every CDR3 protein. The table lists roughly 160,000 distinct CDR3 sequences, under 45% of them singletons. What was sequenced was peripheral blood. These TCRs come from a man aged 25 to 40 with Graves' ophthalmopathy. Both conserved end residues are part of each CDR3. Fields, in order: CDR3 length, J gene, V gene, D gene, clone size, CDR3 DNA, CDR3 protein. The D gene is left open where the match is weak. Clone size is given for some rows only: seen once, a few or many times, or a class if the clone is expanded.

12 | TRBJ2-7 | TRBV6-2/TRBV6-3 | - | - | TGTGCCAGCGAGGGTTCCTCCTACGAGCAGTACTTC | CASEGSSYEQYF
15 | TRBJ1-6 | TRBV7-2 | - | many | TGTGCCAGCAGCTTAGACAAAACAAGGTTTTCACCCCTCCACTTT | CASSLDKTRFSPLHF
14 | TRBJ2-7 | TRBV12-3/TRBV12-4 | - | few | TGTGCCAGCAGTTTGGAACAAGGACCCTACGAGCAGTACTTC | CASSLEQGPYEQYF
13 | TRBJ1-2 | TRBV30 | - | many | TGTGCCTGGAGGTCAGGGCTTAACTATGGCTACACCTTC | CAWRSGLNYGYTF
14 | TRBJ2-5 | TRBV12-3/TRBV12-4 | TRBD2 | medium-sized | TGTGCCAGCAGTCCACTAGCGGGAGAAGAGACCCAGTACTTC | CASSPLAGEETQYF
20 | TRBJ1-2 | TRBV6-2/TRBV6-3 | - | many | TGTGCCAGCAGTTACGCCCCCGCACCTTACGGCTCCAAAAGGATTAATGGCTACACCTTC | CASSYAPAPYGSKRINGYTF
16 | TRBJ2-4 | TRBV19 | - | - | TGTGCCAGTAGTCCCCCTCAGTCCCGATCGAGGAACATTCAGTACTTC | CASSPPQSRSRNIQYF
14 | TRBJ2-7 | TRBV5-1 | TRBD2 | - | TGCGCCAGCAGCGTGGAGCGGGGAAGTTACGAGCAGTACTTC | CASSVERGSYEQYF
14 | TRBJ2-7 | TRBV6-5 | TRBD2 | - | TGTGCCAGCAGTTCCTCCGGGACTAGCGGGAGGCAGTACTTC | CASSSSGTSGRQYF
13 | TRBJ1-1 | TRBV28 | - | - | TGTGCCAGCGAAAATCGTGGGCTCAAAGAAGCTTTCTTT | CASENRGLKEAFF
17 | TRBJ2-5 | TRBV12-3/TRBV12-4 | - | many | TGTGCCAGCAGTGGGGAGGTCCTCGGAGGGCCGATAGAGACCCAGTACTTC | CASSGEVLGGPIETQYF
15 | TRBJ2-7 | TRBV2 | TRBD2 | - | TGTGCCAGCAGGGGGCTTGGACTAGCGGCCTACGAGCAGTACTTC | CASRGLGLAAYEQYF
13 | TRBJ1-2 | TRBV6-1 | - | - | TGTGCCAGCAGTGAAGGAGTTTTTAGGGGCTACACCTTC | CASSEGVFRGYTF
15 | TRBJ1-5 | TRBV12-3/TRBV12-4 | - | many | TGTGCCAGCAGCCTTACGGGTACCCGAAATCAGCCCCAGCATTTT | CASSLTGTRNQPQHF
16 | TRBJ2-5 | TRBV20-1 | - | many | TGCAGTGCTAGAGATACGGGAGCAACCCTCACAGAGACCCAGTACTTC | CSARDTGATLTETQYF
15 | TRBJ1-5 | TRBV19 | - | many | TGTGCCAGTAGTCCCACAGCCTATAGCAATCAGCCCCAGCATTTT | CASSPTAYSNQPQHF
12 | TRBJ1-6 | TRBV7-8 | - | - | TGTGCCAGCAGCTTAGTTGGTTCACCCCTCCACTTT | CASSLVGSPLHF
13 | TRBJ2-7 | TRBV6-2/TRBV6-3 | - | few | TGTGCCAGCAGACCGGGCGGTGGTTACGAGCAGTACTTC | CASRPGGGYEQYF
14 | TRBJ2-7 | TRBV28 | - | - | TGTGCCAGCAGGAGAACACGTGGGGTCTACGAGCAGTACTTC | CASRRTRGVYEQYF
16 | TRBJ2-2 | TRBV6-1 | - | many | TGTGCCAGCAGTCCCCCGGGGACAACGAACACCGGGGAGCTGTTTTTT | CASSPPGTTNTGELFF
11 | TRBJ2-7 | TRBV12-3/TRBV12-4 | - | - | TGTGCCAGCAGTTTAATAAACGAGCAGTACTTC | CASSLINEQYF
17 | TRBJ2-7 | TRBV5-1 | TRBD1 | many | TGCGCCAGCAGCCACGGGACAGGCCCACTGCCGACCTACGAGCAGTACTTC | CASSHGTGPLPTYEQYF
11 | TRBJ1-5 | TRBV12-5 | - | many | TGTGCTAGTGGTTTAGGGCAGCCCCAGCATTTT | CASGLGQPQHF
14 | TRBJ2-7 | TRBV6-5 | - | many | TGTGCCAGCAGTTACGCGACTAGAACGTACGAGCAGTACTTC | CASSYATRTYEQYF
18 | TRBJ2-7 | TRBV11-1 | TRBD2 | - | TGTGCCAGCAGCTTAGGGTTAGGGGCGGGAGGCCTCGCCTACGAGCAGTACTTC | CASSLGLGAGGLAYEQYF
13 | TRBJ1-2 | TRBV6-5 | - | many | TGTGCCAGCAGTTACGAAGGGGGTCGGGGCTACACCTTC | CASSYEGGRGYTF
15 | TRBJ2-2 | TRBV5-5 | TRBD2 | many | TGTGCCAGCAGCGCTCGCGGGAGGGACACCGGGGAGCTGTTTTTT | CASSARGRDTGELFF
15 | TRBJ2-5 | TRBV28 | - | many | TGTGCCAGCAGTTTATTCGGACGAATCCAAGAGACCCAGTACTTC | CASSLFGRIQETQYF
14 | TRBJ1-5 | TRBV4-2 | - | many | TGTGCCAGCAGCCAAGGGATGGGGGGCGGATCCCAGCATTTT | CASSQGMGGGSQHF
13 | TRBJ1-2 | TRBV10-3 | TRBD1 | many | TGTGCCATCAGTGATGGACAGGGCTATGGCTACACCTTC | CAISDGQGYGYTF
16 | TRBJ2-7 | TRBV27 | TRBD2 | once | TGTGCCAGCAGTTTATTGGTAGCGGGAGGGCCCTACGAGCAGTACTTC | CASSLLVAGGPYEQYF
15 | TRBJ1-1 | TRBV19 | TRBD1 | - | TGTGCCAGTAGTACCAGGACAGGGGCGAACACTGAAGCTTTCTTT | CASSTRTGANTEAFF
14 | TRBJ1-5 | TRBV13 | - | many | TGTGCCAGCAGCTTAGGTAGACCGGGGCAGCCCCAGCATTTT | CASSLGRPGQPQHF
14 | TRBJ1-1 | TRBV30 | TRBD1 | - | TGTGCCTGGAGCAAACAGGGGGACGCGGCTGAAGCTTTCTTT | CAWSKQGDAAEAFF
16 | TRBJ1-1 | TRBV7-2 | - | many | TGTGCCAGCAGCTTAGGCGCCCCCGGGGAGAACACTGAAGCTTTCTTT | CASSLGAPGENTEAFF
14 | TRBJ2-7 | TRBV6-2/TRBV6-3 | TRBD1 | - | TGTGCCAGCAGGTCCAGCAGGGGGCTGGGCGGGCAGTACTTC | CASRSSRGLGGQYF
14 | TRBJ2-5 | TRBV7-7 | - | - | TGTGCTAGCAGCTTAGGCCCCACCCAAGAGACCCAGTACTTC | CASSLGPTQETQYF
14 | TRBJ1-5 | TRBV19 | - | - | TGTGCCAGCCAGGGATGGGGTTGGTATCAGCCCCAGCATTTT | CASQGWGWYQPQHF
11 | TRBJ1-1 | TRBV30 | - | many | TGTGCCTGGAGTCGGAACACTGAAGCTTTCTTT | CAWSRNTEAFF
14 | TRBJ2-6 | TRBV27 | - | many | TGTGCCAGCAGTTTGGTCCCTGGGGCCAACGTCCTGACTTTC | CASSLVPGANVLTF
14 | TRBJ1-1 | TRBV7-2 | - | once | TGTGCCAGCAGCTTAATCTACCAGGGCGAGGGAGCTTTCTTT | CASSLIYQGEGAFF
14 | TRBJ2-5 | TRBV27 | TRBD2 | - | TGTGCCAGCAGTTCCTCTAGCGGGCAGGGGACCCAGTACTTC | CASSSSSGQGTQYF
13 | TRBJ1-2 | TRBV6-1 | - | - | TGTGCCAGCAGGGACCGAACAAACTATGGCTACACCTTC | CASRDRTNYGYTF
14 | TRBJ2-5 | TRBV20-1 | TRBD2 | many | TGCAGTGCTAGTGGACTAGCGGGAGCAGAGACCCAGTACTTC | CSASGLAGAETQYF
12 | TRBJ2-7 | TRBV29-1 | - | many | TGCAGCGTAACAGGGGAGGGCTACGAGCAGTACTTC | CSVTGEGYEQYF
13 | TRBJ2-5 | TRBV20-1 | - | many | TGCAGTGCTAGAGTAGCGCCTCGTGAGACCCAGTACTTC | CSARVAPRETQYF
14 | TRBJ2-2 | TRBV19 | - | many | TGTGCCAGTAGCACGGGTGGGAACACCGGGGAGCTGTTTTTT | CASSTGGNTGELFF
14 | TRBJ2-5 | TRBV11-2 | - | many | TGTGCCAGCAGCTTTGGGCCAGGGGTGGAGACCCAGTACTTC | CASSFGPGVETQYF
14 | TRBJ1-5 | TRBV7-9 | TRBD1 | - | TGTGCCAGCAGCCTACAGGGGGGCGATCAGCCCCAGCATTTT | CASSLQGGDQPQHF
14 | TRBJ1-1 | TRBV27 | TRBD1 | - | TGTGCCAGCAGTGAACCAGGGGGTTGGTCTGAAGCTTTCTTT | CASSEPGGWSEAFF
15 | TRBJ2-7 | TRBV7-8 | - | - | TGTGCCAGCAGCTTAGAAAGTCTCTCGGCCCGCGAGCAGTACTTC | CASSLESLSAREQYF
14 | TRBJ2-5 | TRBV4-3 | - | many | TGCGCCAGCAGCCAAGACGGGATCGGTGAGACCCAGTACTTC | CASSQDGIGETQYF
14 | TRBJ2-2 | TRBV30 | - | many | TGTGCCTGGAGTGTCGGTCGGCACACCGGGGAGCTGTTTTTT | CAWSVGRHTGELFF
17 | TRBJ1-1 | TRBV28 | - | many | TGTGCCAGCAACCCTTCAGCCCTGGGAACGGTGAACACTGAAGCTTTCTTT | CASNPSALGTVNTEAFF
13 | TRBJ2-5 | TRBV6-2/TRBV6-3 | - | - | TGTGCCAGCAGCTCAGGATTCCGGGAGACCCAGTACTTC | CASSSGFRETQYF
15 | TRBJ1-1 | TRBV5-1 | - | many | TGCGCCAGCAGCCGAGGAGCCTGGTCGAACACTGAAGCTTTCTTT | CASSRGAWSNTEAFF
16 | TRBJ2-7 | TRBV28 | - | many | TGTGCCAGCAGTTCCTCCCCAGGGACCCTCAACTACGAGCAGTACTTC | CASSSSPGTLNYEQYF
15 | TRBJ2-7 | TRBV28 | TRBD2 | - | TGTGCCAGCAGTCTGTTTGGGGGAGGGTCATACGAGCAGTACTTC | CASSLFGGGSYEQYF
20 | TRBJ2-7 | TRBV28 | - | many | TGTGCCAGCAGTTCACTCTCCCCCGGGACAACCAATAGTCGGTTTTGGGAGCAGTACTTC | CASSSLSPGTTNSRFWEQYF
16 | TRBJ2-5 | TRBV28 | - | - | TGTGCCAGCAGTCCCCCCCGTCGAACTAGCCAAGAGACCCAGTACTTC | CASSPPRRTSQETQYF